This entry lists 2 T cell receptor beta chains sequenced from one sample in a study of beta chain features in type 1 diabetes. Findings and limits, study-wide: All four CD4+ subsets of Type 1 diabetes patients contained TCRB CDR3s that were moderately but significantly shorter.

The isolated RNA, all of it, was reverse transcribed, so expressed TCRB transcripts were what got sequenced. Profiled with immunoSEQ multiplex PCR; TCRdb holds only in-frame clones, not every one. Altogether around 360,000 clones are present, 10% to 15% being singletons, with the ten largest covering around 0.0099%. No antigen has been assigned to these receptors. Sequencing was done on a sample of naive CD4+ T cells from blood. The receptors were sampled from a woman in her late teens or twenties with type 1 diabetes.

Here the CDR3 DNA reads TGCGCCAGCAGCCCCCGAATAGATACAGCTATTCTTTACGAGCAGTACTTC. Its translation is CASSPRIDTAILYEQYF. The chain recombines TRBV4-1 with TRBJ2-7; D is unclear. Germline V gene data show CDR1 as MGHRA and CDR2 as YSYEKL. CDR3 length: 17 residues. The V and J ends lost 4 bases and 4 bases respectively, with 23 bases between them.

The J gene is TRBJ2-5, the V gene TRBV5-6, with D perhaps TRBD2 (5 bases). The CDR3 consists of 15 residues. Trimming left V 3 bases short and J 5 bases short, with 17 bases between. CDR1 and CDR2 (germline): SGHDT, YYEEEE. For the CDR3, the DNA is TGTGCCAGCAGCTATGACCTGACTAAACGGGAGACCCAGTACTTC. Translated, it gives CASSYDLTKRETQYF.